This T cell receptor (beta chain) was identified in a study of blood T cell repertoires in COVID-19. Study overall: There were acute and convalescent COVID-19 samples, and they came from the United States, Italy and Spain. Sample material is recorded as cDNA or gDNA derived from T cells, B-cell-depleted T cells, or PBMCs.

From germline, CDR1 is SGHVS and CDR2 FQNEAQ. The CDR3 has 13 residues. Losses at the gene ends were 5 bases for V and 6 bases for J; bases not matched to a gene: 4. Methods used by the authors: Estimated nucleated cell counts came from reference gene primer amplification. Assay: immunoSEQ multiplex PCR; the TCRdb copy retains only in-frame clones and omits some. For V, J and clone size, that table is used; D and trimming come from the DNA. The sample records 250,000 or so clones, under 85% being singletons. The sequence was collected from a man aged 25 to 40 who had recovered from COVID-19. The chain recombines TRBV7-8 with TRBJ2-7; 10 bases align to TRBD1. The sample consisted of peripheral blood. The DNA for the CDR3 is TGTGCCAGCAGCAGAGGACAGGGGGGCGAGCAGTACGTC. This codes for CASSRGQGGEQYV.